Listed below are T cell receptor beta chains from one sample, sequenced in a study of shared clonotypes between healthy human individuals. The method was immunoSEQ multiplex PCR; TCRdb's version includes in-frame clones alone and lacks a portion of them. This repertoire shows 2 million to 2.5 million clones, around 95% found once; its top ten account for about 0.13%. Sequencing was done on a sample of naive CD4+ T cells sorted from blood. These receptors were obtained from a man aged 18 to 35 in good health. The CDR3 runs from the conserved cysteine through the conserved F or W. A D gene is named only where the DNA matches it firmly. Rows may omit the clone size; those that give it use once, few, many or a size class.

V gene,D gene,J gene,clone size,CDR3 DNA,CDR3 protein
TRBV2,TRBD1,TRBJ2-2,.,TGTGCCAGTACCGGGACAGCAGCGAACACCGGGGAGCTGTTTTTT,CASTGTAANTGELFF
TRBV15,.,TRBJ2-7,.,TGTGCCACCAGCAGAGATACAGGACCCTCCTACGAGCAGTACTTC,CATSRDTGPSYEQYF
TRBV6-5,.,TRBJ1-5,once,TGTGCCAGCCGAGGCAGCAACCCCAATCAGCCCCAGCATTTT,CASRGSNPNQPQHF
TRBV18,TRBD1,TRBJ1-1,.,TGTGCCAGCTCACCAGGACAGGGGGCTTTCGGCACTGAAGCTTTCTTT,CASSPGQGAFGTEAFF
TRBV6-1,TRBD1,TRBJ2-7,.,TGTGCCAGCAGAACCGGGACAGGGGATACCTACGAGCAGTACTTC,CASRTGTGDTYEQYF
TRBV6-5,TRBD1,TRBJ2-7,.,TGTGCCAGCAAACCGGGACAGGGTCTCAACGAGCAGTACTTC,CASKPGQGLNEQYF
TRBV5-4,.,TRBJ2-2,.,TGTGCCAGCAGCTCCAAAACGGAGGGCCAGGTCGGGGAGCTGTTTTTT,CASSSKTEGQVGELFF
TRBV19,.,TRBJ2-7,.,TGTGCCAGTAGTATTCAACACGGTAGGTTCTACGAGCAGTACTTC,CASSIQHGRFYEQYF
TRBV2,.,TRBJ2-5,.,TGTGCCAGCAGTAGGGAGACCCAGTACTTC,CASSRETQYF
TRBV14,.,TRBJ2-2,.,TGTGCCAGCAGCCACAACACCGGGGAGCTGTTTTTT,CASSHNTGELFF
TRBV7-2,.,TRBJ2-5,.,TGTGCCAGCAGCCGGCCGAGGGTCCAAGAGACCCAGTACTTC,CASSRPRVQETQYF
TRBV30,TRBD1,TRBJ2-5,.,TGTGCCTGGAGTACGCCCGGGACAGGGACGTACTTC,CAWSTPGTGTYF
TRBV5-1,TRBD1,TRBJ2-7,once,TGCGCCAGCAGCCCCGGGGGACAGGGTTTAGAGCAGTACTTC,CASSPGGQGLEQYF
TRBV19,TRBD2,TRBJ2-7,.,TGTGCCAGTTCTTGGGGACTATACTACGAGCAGTACTTC,CASSWGLYYEQYF
TRBV5-6,.,TRBJ1-4,.,TGTGCCAGCAGCTTGGGAGCAACTAATGAAAAACTGTTTTTT,CASSLGATNEKLFF
TRBV6-1,TRBD2,TRBJ2-7,.,TGTGCCAGCAGTGTTGGGGGACTAGCGGGACGTTGGTCCTACGAGCAGTACTTC,CASSVGGLAGRWSYEQYF
TRBV18,.,TRBJ2-5,few,TGTGCCAGCTCACCAGGCCAAGAGACCCAGTACTTC,CASSPGQETQYF